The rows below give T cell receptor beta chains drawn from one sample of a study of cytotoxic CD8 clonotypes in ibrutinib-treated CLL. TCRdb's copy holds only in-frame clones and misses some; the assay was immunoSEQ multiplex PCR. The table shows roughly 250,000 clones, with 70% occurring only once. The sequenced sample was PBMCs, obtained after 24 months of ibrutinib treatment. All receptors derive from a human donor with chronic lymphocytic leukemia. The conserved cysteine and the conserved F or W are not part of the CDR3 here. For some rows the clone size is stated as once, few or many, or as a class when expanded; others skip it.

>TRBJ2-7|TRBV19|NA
ASRSGTGFDEQY
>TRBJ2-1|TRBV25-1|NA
ASSDPGTELGRQF
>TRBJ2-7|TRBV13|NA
ASSGRDTTYEQY
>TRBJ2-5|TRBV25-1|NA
ASSEFQETQY
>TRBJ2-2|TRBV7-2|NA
ASSPDGNTGELF
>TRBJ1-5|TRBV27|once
ASSDGIRHQPQH
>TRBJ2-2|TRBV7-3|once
ASSREGGDTGELF
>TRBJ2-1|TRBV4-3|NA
ASSQQGHEQF
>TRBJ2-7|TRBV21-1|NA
ASSLERRAMGYEQY
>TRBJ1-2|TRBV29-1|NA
SVEGRQGFGGGYT
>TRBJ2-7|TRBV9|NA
ASNRGQGGPGEQY
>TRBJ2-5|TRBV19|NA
ASSIEPDGQETQY
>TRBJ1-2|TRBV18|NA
ASSPATERYYGYT
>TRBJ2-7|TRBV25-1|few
ASSDKWQEAY
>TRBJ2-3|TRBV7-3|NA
ASSLMVAGTDTQY
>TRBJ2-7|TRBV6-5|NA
ASKKMNEQY
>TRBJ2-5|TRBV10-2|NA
ASSELAGGKETQY
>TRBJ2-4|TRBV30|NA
AWSRVRVLAKNIQY
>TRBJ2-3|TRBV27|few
ASTDTRTQY
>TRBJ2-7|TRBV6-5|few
ASTRTGAYEQY
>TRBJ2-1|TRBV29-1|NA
SGEVGYNEQF
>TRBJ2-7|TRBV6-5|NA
ASRAFQGPYEQY
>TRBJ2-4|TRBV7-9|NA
ASSLGRVLAKNIQY
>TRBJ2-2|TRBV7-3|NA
ASSPMGPDTGELF
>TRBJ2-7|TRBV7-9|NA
ASSPNRGPNYEQY
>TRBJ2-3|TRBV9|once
ASSPRRGSTDTQY
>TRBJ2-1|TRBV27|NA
ASSPRTTSWSYNEQF
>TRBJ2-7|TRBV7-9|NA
ASSINEQY
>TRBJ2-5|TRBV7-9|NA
ASSFPEGRGETQY
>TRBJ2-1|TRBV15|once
ATSREMAGIYNEQF
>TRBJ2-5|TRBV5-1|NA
ASSFGEETQY
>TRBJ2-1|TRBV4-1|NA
ASTLAGEGGEQF
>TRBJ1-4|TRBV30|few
AWSGLTGALL
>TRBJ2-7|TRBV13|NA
ASGDGETGTSYEQY
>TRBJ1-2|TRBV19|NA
ASSIEILPRVTGDVPDGYT
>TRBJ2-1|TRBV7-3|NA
ASSPGQTYNEQF